This entry features one TCR beta chain sequence. This sample was included in a study of shared clonotypes between healthy human individuals. The assay was immunoSEQ multiplex PCR, and TCRdb's table has in-frame clones only and misses some. The table has around 2.3 million clones, 90% to 96% seen once; the top ten hold about 0.13%. The CDR3 contains 16 residues. Germline V gene sequence: CDR1 MGHRA, CDR2 YSYEKL. Between the trimmed V and J ends, which lost 0 bases and 9 bases, there was a span of 15 bases. This TCR derives from a man in his late teens or twenties in good health. Sequencing was carried out using naive CD4+ T cells sorted from blood. Subset meaning: CD45RA+ positively selected. The gene calls are TRBV4-1 and TRBJ1-6; D possibly corresponds to TRBD1 (5 bases). CDR3 DNA sequence: TGCGCCAGCAGCCAAGAGGGGGGGGTCGCTGTTTCACCCCTCCACTTT. This codes for CASSQEGGVAVSPLHF.